This entry concerns a single T cell receptor (beta chain). The antigen is unknown. This specimen belongs to a study of CD8+ T cells in alopecia areata. Whole-study findings and limits: The study also sequences resident alphabeta T cells of normal skin in scalp samples. Higher clonality was seen in lesional scalp than in normal scalp, especially in alopecia totalis/universalis.

CDR1 and CDR2 from the germline V gene are SQVTM and ANQGSEA. This CDR3 is built from 15 residues. V lost 8 bases and J 0 bases, leaving 16 bases between the germline ends. The sequencing template was cDNA reverse transcribed from extracted RNA. The assay was immunoSEQ multiplex PCR, and TCRdb's table has in-frame clones only and misses some. Found here are about 150,000 clones, around 47% of them singletons; the top ten hold approximately 6.6%. Sequencing used CD4+ T cells sorted from blood. The V call is TRBV29-1, the J call TRBJ2-2, with D maybe TRBD2 (5 bases). The clonotype was recovered from a human donor with alopecia areata. The CDR3 region is CSIRTRATNTGELFF. The CDR3 DNA is TGCAGCATCCGAACGAGGGCTACGAACACCGGGGAGCTGTTTTTT.